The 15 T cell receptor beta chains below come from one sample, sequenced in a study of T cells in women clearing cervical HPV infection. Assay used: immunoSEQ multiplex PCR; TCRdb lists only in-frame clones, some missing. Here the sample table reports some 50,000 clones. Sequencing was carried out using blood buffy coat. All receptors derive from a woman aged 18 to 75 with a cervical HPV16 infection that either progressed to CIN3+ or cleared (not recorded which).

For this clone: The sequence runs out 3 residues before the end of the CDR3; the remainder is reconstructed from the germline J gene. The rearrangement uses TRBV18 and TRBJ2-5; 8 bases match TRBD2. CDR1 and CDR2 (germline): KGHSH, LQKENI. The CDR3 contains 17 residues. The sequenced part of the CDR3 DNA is TGTGCCAGCTCACGGTCGGAAGCTAGCGGGCGCACAGATACC. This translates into CASSRSEASGRTDT. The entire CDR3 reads CASSRSEASGRTDTQYF. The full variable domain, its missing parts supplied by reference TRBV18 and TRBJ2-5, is NAGVMQNPRHLVRRRGQEARLRCSPMKGHSHVYWYRQLPEEGLKFMVYLQKENIIDESGMPKERFSAEFPKEGPSILRIQQVVRGDSAAYFCASSRSEASGRTDTQYFGPGTRLLVL.

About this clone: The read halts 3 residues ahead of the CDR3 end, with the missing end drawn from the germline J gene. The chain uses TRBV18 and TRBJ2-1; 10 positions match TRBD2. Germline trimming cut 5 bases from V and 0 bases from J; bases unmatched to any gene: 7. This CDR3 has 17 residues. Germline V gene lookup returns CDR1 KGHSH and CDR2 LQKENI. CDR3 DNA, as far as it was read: TGTGCCAGCTCATCCCTAGCGGGGGACCTCTCCTACAATGAG. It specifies CASSSLAGDLSYNE. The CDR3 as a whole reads CASSSLAGDLSYNEQFF.

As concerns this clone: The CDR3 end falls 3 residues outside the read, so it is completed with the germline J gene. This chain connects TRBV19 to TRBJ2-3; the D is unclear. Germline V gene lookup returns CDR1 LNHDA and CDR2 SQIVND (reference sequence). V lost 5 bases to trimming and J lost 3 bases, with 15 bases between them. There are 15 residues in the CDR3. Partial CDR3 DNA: TGTGCCAGTAGTGTGAGTAGACAACTTACAGATACG. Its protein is CASSVSRQLTDT. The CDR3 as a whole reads CASSVSRQLTDTQYF. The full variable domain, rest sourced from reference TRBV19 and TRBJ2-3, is DGGITQSPKYLFRKEGQNVTLSCEQNLNHDAMYWYRQDPGQGLRLIYYSQIVNDFQKGDIAEGYSVSREKKESFPLTVTSAQKNPTAFYLCASSVSRQLTDTQYFGPGTRLTVL.

Partial CDR3 DNA: TGTGCCAGCAGCGGACAACTCTACCCCTACGAG. Protein product: CASSGQLYPYE. The whole CDR3 region reads CASSGQLYPYEQYF. V and J are TRBV7-2 and TRBJ2-7; D perhaps matches TRBD1 (5 bases). The read terminates 3 residues before the CDR3 end, so the remaining end is supplied by the germline J gene. The CDR3 runs 14 residues. The germline V and J ends were trimmed by 5 bases and 2 bases, with 13 bases remaining between them. CDR1 is SGHTA and CDR2 is FQGNSA in the germline V gene.

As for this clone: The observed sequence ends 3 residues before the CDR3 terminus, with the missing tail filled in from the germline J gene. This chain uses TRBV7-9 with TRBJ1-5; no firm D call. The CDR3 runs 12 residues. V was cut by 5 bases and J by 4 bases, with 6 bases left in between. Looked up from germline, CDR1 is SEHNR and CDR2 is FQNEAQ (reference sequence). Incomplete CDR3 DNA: TGTGCCAGCAGCCCCCCGAATCAGCCC. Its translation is CASSPPNQP. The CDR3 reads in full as CASSPPNQPQHF.

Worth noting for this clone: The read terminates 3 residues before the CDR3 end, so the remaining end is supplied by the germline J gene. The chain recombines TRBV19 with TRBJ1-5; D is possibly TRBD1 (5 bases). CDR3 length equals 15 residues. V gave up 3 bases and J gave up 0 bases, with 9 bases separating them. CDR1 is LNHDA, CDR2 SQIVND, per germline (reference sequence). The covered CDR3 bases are TGTGCCAGTAGTATTCTGACAGATAGCAATCAGCCC. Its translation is CASSILTDSNQP. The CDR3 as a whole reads CASSILTDSNQPQHF.

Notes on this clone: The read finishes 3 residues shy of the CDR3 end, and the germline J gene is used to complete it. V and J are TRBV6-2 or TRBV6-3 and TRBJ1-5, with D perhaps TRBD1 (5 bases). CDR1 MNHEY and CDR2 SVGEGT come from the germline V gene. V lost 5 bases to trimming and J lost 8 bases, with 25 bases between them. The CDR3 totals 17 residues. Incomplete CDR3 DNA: TGTGCCAGCAGTAGAGGGACTCAAACCCCGTCACGAGAGCCC. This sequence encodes CASSRGTQTPSREP. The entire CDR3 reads CASSRGTQTPSREPQHF.

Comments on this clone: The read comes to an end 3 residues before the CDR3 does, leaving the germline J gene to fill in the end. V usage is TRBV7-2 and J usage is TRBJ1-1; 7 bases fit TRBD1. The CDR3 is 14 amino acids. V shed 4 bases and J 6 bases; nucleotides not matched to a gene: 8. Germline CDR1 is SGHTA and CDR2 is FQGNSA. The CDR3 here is CASSYPDRVSEAFF. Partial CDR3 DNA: TGTGCCAGCAGCTATCCCGACAGGGTCTCTGAA.

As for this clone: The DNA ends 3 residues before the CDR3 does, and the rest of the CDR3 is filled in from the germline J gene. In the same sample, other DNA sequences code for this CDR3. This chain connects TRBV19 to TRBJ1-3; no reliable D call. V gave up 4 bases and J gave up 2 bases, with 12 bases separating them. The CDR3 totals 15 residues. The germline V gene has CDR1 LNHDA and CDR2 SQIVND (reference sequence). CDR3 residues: CASSNPTRTGNTIYF. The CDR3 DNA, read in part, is TGTGCCAGTAGTAACCCCACCAGGACTGGAAACACC.

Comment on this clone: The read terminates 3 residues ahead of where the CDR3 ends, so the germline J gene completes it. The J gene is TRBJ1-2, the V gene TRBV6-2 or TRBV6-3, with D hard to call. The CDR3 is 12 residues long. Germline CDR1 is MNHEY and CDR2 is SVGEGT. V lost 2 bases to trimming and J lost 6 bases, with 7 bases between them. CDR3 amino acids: CASSYAGNGYTF. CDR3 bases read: TGTGCCAGCAGTTACGCGGGGAATGGC.

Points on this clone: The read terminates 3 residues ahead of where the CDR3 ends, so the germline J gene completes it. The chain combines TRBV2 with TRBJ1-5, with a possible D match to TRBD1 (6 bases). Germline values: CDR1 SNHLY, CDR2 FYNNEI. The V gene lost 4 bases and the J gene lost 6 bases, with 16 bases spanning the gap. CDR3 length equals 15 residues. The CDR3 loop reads CASSGGKQGSQPQHF. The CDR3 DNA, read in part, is TGTGCCAGCAGTGGGGGAAAACAGGGCAGTCAGCCC.

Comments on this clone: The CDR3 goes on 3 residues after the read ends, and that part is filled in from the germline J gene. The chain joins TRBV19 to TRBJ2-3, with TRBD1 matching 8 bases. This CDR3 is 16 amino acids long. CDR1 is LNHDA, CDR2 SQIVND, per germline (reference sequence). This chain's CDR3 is CASSRGDRSTGETQYF. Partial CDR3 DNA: TGTGCCAGTAGTAGGGGGGACAGGTCTACGGGAGAGACG.

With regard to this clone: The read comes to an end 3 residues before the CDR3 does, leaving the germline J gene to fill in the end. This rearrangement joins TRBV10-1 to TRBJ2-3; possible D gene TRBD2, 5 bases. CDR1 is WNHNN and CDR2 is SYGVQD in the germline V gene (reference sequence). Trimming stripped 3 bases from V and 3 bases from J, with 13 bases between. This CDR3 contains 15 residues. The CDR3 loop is CASSDHRGQTDTQYF. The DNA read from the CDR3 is TGCGCCAGCAGTGACCACCGGGGTCAAACAGATACG.

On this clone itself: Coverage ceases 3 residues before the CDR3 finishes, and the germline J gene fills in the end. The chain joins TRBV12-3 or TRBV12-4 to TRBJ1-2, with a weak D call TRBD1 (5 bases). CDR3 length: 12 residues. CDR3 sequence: CASSRQRDGYTF. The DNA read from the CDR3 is TGTGCCAGCTCTCGACAGCGCGACGGC.

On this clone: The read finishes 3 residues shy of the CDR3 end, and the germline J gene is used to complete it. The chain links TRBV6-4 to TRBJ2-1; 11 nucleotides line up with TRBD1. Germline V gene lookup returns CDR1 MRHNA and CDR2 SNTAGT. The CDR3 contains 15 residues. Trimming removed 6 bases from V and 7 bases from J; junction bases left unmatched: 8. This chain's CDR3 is CASSPGTGGVNEQFF. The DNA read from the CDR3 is TGTGCCAGCAGCCCCGGGACAGGGGGGGTAAATGAG.